This T cell receptor beta chain was recorded in a study of T cell clonotyping in hematopoietic cell transplantation. Trimming took off 5 bases at V and 2 bases at J, with 12 bases between the two ends. CDR1 and CDR2 (germline): SGHAT, FQNNGV. This CDR3 is 14 amino acids long. Time point defined: recipient sample about 28 days before transplant, after cytoreduction. Only in-frame clones appear in the TCRdb table, and some are missing; sequencing was by immunoSEQ multiplex PCR. The sample yields tens of thousands of clones, roughly 90% seen once. This clone was found a few times. The rearrangement uses TRBV11-2 and TRBJ1-2; D may be TRBD1 (5 bases). The starting material was peripheral blood mononuclear cells, obtained before stem cell transplant. This receptor was identified in a man between 18 and 29 years old with biphenotypic leukemia. Some clones in this sample may be carry-over from other donors' samples. CDR3 sequence: CASSASRGNYGYTF. In DNA, the CDR3 is TGTGCCAGCAGCGCGAGCCGGGGGAACTATGGCTACACCTTC.